This T cell receptor (beta chain) was profiled in a study of long-term antiretroviral therapy in people with HIV. Survey-level resolution applied to immunoSEQ assay v3.0. Method: immunoSEQ multiplex PCR; TCRdb's copy keeps in-frame clones and lacks some. The table includes about 40,000 clones, roughly nine tenths detected once. The germline CDR1 and CDR2 sequences are SEHNR and FQNEAQ (reference sequence). V was trimmed by 3 bases and J by 2 bases, leaving 7 bases between them. The CDR3 contains 13 residues. This sample comprised unsorted PBMCs, obtained 1.2 years after starting antiretroviral therapy. The chain joins TRBV7-9 to TRBJ1-2; D unresolved. The TCR originated in a woman in her forties or fifties with HIV. In nucleotides, the CDR3 is TGTGCCAGCAGCTTGACGGCGAACTATGGCTACACCTTC. This gives the protein CASSLTANYGYTF.